One T cell receptor (beta chain) is described in this entry. The data were taken from a study of blood T cell repertoires in COVID-19. After removal of 0 bases from V and 5 bases from J, the junction contained 8 bases not matched to a gene. Germline values: CDR1 SGHTS, CDR2 YDEGEE. This CDR3 has 16 residues. This table comes from immunoSEQ multiplex PCR, and its TCRdb copy is limited to in-frame clones, with some not included. There are some 120,000 clones in the sample; about 94% occur only once, and approximately 2% lies in the top ten. Sequencing used peripheral blood. This chain links TRBV5-8 with TRBJ2-3, with 8 bases lining up with TRBD2. The receptor was isolated from a man in his fifties or sixties with COVID-19, enrolled during active disease. DNA of the CDR3: TGTGCCAGCAGCTTGGGGCTGACTAGCGTCGGAGATACGCAGTATTTT. Translating gives CASSLGLTSVGDTQYF. The variable domain in full, completed from reference TRBV5-8 and TRBJ2-3, reads EAGVTQSPTHLIKTRGQQATLRCSPISGHTSVYWYQQALGLGLQFLLWYDEGEERNRGNFPPRFSGRQFPNYSSELNVNALELEDSALYLCASSLGLTSVGDTQYFGPGTRLTVL.